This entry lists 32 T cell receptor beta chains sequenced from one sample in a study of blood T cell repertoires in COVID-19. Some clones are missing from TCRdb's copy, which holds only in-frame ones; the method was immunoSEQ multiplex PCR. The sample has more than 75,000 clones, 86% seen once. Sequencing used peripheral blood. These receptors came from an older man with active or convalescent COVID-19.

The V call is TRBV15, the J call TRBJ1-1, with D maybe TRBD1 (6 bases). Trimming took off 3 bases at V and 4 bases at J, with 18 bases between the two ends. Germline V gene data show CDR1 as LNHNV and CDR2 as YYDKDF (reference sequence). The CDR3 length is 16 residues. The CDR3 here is CATSRARTVVSTEAFF. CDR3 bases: TGTGCCACCAGCAGGGCCAGGACAGTCGTTAGCACTGAAGCTTTCTTT. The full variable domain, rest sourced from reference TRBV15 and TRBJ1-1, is DAMVIQNPRYQVTQFGKPVTLSCSQTLNHNVMYWYQQKSSQAPKLLFHYYDKDFNNEADTPDNFQSRRPNTSFCFLDIRSPGLGDTAMYLCATSRARTVVSTEAFFGQGTRLTVV.

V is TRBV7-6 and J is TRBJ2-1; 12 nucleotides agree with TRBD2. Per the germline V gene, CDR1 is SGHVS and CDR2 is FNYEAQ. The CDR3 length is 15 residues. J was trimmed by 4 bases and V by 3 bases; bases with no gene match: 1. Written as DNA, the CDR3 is TGTGCCAGCAGCTTCGGGACTAGCGGGTACAATGAGCAGTTCTTC. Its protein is CASSFGTSGYNEQFF. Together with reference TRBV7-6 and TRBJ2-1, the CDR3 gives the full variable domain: GAGVSQSPRYKVTKRGQDVALRCDPISGHVSLYWYRQALGQGPEFLTYFNYEAQQDKSGLPNDRFSAERPEGSISTLTIQRTEQRDSAMYRCASSFGTSGYNEQFFGPGTRLTVL.

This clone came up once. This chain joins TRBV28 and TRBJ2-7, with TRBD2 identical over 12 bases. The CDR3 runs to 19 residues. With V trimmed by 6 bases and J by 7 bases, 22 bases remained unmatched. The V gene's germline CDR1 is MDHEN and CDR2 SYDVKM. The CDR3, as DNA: TGTGCCAGCAGCCGCACCGGGGGGGATAAGGCTAGCGGGAGGGAAGAGCAGTACTTC. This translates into CASSRTGGDKASGREEQYF.

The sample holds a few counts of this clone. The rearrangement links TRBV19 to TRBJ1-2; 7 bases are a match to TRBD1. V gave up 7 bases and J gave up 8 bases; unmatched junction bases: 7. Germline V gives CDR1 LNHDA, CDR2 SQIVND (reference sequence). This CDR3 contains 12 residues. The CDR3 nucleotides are TGTGCCAGTATTGGAGGGGACAGCGGCTACACCTTC. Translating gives CASIGGDSGYTF.

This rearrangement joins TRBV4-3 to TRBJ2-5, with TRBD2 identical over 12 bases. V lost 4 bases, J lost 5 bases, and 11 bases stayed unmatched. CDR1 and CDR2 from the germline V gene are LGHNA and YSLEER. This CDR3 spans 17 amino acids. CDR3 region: CASSPRTSGVGVETQYF. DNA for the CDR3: TGCGCCAGCAGCCCCCGGACTAGCGGGGTGGGGGTGGAGACCCAGTACTTC.

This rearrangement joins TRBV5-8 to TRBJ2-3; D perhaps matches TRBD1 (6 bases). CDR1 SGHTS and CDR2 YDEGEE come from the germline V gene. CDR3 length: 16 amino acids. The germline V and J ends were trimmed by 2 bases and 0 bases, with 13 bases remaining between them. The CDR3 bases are TGTGCCAGCAGCTTCCCCAGGGGTGCTAGCACAGATACGCAGTATTTT. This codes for CASSFPRGASTDTQYF.

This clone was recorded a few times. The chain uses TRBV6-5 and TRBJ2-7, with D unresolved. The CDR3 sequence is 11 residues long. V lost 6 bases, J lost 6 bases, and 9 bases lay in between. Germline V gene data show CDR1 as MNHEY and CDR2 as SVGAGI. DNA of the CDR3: TGTGCCAGCAGGCCCTCACTCGAGCAGTACTTC. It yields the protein CASRPSLEQYF.

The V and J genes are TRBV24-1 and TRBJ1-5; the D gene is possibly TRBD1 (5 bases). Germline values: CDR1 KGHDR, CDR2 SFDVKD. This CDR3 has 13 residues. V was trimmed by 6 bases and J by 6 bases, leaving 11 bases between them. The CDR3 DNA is TGTGCCACCAGTCCAGGGTCTCTTCAGCCCCAGCATTTT. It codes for CATSPGSLQPQHF.

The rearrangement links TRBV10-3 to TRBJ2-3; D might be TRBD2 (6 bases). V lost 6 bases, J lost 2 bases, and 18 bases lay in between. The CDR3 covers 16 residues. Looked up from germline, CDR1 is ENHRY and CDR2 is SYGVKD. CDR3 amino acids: CAISSPGLTYTDTQYF. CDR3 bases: TGTGCCATCAGCAGTCCGGGACTCACTTACACAGATACGCAGTATTTT.

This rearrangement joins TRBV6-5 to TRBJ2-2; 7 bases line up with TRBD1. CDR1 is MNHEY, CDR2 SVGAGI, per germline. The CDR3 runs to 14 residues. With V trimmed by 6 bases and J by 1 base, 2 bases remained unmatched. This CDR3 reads CASRTGWNTGELFF. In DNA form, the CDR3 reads TGTGCCAGCAGGACAGGGTGGAACACCGGGGAGCTGTTTTTT.

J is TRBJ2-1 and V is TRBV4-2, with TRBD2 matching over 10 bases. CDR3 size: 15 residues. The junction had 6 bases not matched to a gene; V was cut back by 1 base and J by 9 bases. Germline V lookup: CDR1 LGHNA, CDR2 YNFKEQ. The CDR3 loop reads CASSQASSGSGEQFF. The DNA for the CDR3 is TGTGCCAGCAGCCAAGCGTCTAGCGGGAGTGGTGAGCAGTTCTTC.

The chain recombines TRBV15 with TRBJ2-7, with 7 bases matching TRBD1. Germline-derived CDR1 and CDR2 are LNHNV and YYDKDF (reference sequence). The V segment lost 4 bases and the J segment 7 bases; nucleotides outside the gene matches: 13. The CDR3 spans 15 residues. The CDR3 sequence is CATSKSPGTAREQYF. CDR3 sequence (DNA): TGTGCCACCAGCAAGAGCCCTGGGACAGCGCGAGAGCAGTACTTC. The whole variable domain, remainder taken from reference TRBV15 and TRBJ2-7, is DAMVIQNPRYQVTQFGKPVTLSCSQTLNHNVMYWYQQKSSQAPKLLFHYYDKDFNNEADTPDNFQSRRPNTSFCFLDIRSPGLGDTAMYLCATSKSPGTAREQYFGPGTRLTVT.

Here the CDR3 DNA reads TGCAGCGGGGCTAGCGGGAGCGGGCCCTACGAGCAGTACTTC. This encodes CSGASGSGPYEQYF. This chain connects TRBV29-1 to TRBJ2-7, with 10 bases aligning to TRBD2. The CDR3 loop spans 14 amino acids. V lost 7 bases to trimming and J lost 2 bases; unmatched junction nucleotides: 8. Germline CDR1 is SQVTM and CDR2 is ANQGSEA.

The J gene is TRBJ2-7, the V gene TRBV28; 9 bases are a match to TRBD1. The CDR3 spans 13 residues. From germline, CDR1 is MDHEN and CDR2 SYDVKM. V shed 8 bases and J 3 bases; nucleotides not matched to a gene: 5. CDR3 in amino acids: CASRDRVLYEQYF. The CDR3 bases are TGTGCCAGCCGGGACAGGGTACTCTACGAGCAGTACTTC.

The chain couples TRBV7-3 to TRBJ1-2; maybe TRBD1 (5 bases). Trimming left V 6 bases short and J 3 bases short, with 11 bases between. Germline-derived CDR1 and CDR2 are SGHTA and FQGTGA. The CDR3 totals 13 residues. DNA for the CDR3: TGTGCCAGCAGTAAGGGAGGGGACTATGGCTACACCTTC. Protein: CASSKGGDYGYTF.

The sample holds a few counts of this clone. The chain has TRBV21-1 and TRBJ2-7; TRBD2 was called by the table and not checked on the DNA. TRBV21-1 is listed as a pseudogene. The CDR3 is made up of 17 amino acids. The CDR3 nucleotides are TGTGCCAGCAGCAAAAATCCGCCGGCTAGCGGGAGGTACGAGCAGTACTTC. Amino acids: CASSKNPPASGRYEQYF.

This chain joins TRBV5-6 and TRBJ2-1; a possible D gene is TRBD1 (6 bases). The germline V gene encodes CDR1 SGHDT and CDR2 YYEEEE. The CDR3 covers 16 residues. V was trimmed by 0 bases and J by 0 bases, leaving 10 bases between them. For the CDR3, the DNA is TGTGCCAGCAGCTTGGCGGCCAGGGGCTCCTACAATGAGCAGTTCTTC. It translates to CASSLAARGSYNEQFF.

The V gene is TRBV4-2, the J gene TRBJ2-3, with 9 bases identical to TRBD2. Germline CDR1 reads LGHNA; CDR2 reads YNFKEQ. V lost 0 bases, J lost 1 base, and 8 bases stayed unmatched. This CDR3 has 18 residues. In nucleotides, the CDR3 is TGTGCCAGCAGCCAAGATTATCTAGCGGGAATGGGCACAGATACGCAGTATTTT. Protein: CASSQDYLAGMGTDTQYF.

CDR3 residues: CASSQEGTPTGELFF. The CDR3 DNA is TGCGCCAGCAGCCAAGAAGGGACTCCTACCGGGGAGCTGTTTTTT. The gene calls are TRBV4-3 and TRBJ2-2; TRBD2 is a possible D gene (6 bases). This CDR3 spans 15 amino acids. Trimming removed 0 bases at V and 5 bases at J, with 10 bases between. Germline V lookup: CDR1 LGHNA, CDR2 YSLEER.

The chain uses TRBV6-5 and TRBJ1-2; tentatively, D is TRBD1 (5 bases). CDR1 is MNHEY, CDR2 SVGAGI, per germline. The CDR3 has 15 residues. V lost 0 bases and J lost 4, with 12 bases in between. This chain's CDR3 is CASSYSGGLGYGYTF. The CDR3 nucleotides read TGTGCCAGCAGTTACTCGGGGGGATTGGGCTATGGCTACACCTTC.

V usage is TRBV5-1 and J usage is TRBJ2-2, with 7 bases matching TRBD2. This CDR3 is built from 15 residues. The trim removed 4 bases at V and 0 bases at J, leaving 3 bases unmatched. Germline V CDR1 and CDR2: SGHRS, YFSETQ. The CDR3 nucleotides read TGCGCCAGCAGCCCGAGCGGGACGAACACCGGGGAGCTGTTTTTT. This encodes CASSPSGTNTGELFF.

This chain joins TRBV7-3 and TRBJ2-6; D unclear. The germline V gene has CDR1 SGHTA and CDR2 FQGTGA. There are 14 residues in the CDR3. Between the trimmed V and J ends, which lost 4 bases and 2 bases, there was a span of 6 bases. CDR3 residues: CASSSFAGANVLTF. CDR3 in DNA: TGTGCCAGCAGCTCGTTCGCTGGGGCCAACGTCCTGACTTTC.

The CDR3 DNA follows: TGTGCCAGCAGTAATGGAGTAACTAGCAATCAGCCCCAGCATTTT. As protein: CASSNGVTSNQPQHF. The chain employs TRBV6-5 and TRBJ1-5, with unresolved D. CDR3 size: 15 residues. V was trimmed by 5 bases and J by 0 bases, leaving 11 bases between them. Germline CDR1 and CDR2: MNHEY and SVGAGI.

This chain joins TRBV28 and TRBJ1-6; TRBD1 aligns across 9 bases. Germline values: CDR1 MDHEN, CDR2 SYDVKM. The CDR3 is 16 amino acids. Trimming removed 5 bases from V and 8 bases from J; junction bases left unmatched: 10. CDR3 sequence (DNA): TGTGCCAGCAGTCCGGGGGGGACAGGGAGTTATTCACCCCTCCACTTT. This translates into CASSPGGTGSYSPLHF.

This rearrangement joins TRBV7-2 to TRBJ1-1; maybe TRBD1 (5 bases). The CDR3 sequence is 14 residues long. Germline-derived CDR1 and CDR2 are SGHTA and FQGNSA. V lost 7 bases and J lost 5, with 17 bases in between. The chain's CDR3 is CASTLQGGGTEAFF. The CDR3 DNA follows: TGTGCCAGCACCCTTCAGGGAGGAGGGACTGAAGCTTTCTTT.

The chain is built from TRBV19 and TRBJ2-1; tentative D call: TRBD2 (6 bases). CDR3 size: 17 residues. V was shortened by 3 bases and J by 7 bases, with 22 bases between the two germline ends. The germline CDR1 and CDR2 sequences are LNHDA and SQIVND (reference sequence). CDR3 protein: CASSIGGWGSHRNEQFF. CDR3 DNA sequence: TGTGCCAGTAGTATCGGAGGGTGGGGCTCTCATAGGAATGAGCAGTTCTTC.

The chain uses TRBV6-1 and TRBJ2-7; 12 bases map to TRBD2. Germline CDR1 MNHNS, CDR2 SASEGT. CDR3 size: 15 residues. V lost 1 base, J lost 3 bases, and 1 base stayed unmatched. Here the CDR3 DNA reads TGTGCCAGCAGTGAAGGGACTAGCGGGATCTACGAGCAGTACTTC. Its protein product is CASSEGTSGIYEQYF.

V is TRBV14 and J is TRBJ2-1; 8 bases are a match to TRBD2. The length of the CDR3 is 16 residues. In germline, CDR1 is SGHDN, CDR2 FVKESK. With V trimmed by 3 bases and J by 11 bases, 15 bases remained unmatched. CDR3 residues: CASSHGAQREQSKQFF. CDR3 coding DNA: TGTGCCAGCAGCCATGGGGCTCAGCGGGAGCAAAGTAAGCAGTTCTTC.

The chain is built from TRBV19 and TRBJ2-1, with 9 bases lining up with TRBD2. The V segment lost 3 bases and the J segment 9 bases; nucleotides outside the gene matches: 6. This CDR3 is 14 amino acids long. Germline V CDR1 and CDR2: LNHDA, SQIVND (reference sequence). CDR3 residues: CASSIGSGRGEQFF. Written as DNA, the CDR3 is TGTGCCAGTAGTATCGGTAGCGGGAGAGGTGAGCAGTTCTTC.

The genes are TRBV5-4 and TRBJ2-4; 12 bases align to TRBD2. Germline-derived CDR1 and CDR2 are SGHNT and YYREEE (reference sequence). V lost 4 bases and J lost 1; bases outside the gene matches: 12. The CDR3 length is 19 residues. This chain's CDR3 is CASSTGLAGRGPAKNIQYF. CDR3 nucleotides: TGTGCCAGCAGCACTGGACTAGCGGGGAGGGGGCCCGCCAAAAACATTCAGTACTTC.

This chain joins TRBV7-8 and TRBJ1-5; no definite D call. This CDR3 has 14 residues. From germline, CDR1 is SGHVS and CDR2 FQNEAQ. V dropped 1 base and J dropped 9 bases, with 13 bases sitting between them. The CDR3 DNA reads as TGTGCCAGCAGCTTAGACAGTCGCGGGCCGCCCCAGCATTTT. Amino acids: CASSLDSRGPPQHF.

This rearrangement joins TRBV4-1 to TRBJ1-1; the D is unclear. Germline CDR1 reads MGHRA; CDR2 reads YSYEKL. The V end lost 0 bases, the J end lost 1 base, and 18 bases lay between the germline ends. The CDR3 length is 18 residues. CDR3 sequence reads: CASSQDLSWALRNTEAFF. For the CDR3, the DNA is TGCGCCAGCAGCCAAGATTTAAGTTGGGCACTTAGGAACACTGAAGCTTTCTTT.